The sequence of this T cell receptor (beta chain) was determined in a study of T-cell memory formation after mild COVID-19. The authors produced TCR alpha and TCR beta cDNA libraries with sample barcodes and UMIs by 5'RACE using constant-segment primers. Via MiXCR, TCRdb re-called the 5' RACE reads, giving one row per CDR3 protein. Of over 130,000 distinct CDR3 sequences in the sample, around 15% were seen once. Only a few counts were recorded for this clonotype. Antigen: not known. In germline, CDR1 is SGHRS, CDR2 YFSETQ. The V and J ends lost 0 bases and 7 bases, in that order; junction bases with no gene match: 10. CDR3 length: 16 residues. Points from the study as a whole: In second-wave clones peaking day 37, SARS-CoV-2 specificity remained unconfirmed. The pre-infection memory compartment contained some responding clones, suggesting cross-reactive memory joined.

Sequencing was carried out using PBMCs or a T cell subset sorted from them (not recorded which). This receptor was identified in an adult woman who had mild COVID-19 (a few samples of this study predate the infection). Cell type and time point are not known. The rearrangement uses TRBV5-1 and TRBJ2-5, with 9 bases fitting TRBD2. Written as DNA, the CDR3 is TGCGCCAGCAGCTTGGATCCAGCGGGGGGTCCGGGGACCCAGTACTTC. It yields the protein CASSLDPAGGPGTQYF.